A single sample gave rise to the 10 T cell receptor beta chains below, sequenced in a study of shared clonotypes between healthy human individuals. Clones were read by immunoSEQ multiplex PCR, and TCRdb kept only the in-frame ones, dropping some. The sample contains millions of clones, about 95% of which appear only once. Sequencing was done on a sample of naive CD4+ T cells sorted from blood. Subset noted: CD45RA+ positively selected. All receptors come from a man aged 18-30 years in good health.

The chain combines TRBV2 with TRBJ2-5; 10 bases line up with TRBD2. J lost 5 bases, V lost 5 bases, and 11 bases had no gene match. CDR1 is SNHLY and CDR2 is FYNNEI in the germline V gene. This CDR3 is built from 16 residues. The CDR3 reads CASSRAGGLGRETQYF. CDR3 nucleotides: TGTGCCAGCAGTCGAGCGGGAGGGCTAGGACGGGAGACCCAGTACTTC.

The chain uses TRBV29-1 and TRBJ1-2; no firm D call. Germline lookup yields CDR1 SQVTM and CDR2 ANQGSEA. The CDR3 is made up of 11 amino acids. V lost 4 bases and J lost 6, with 9 bases in between. The CDR3: CSVVLGNGYTF. Here the CDR3 DNA reads TGCAGCGTTGTCTTGGGGAATGGCTACACCTTC.

This clone was seen a few times. The chain couples TRBV5-1 to TRBJ1-4; TRBD1 matches at 9 bases. V lost 4 bases and J lost 7; bases outside the gene matches: 5. Germline assignment: CDR1 SGHRS and CDR2 YFSETQ. This CDR3 has 14 residues. The CDR3: CASSGGQGREKLFF. CDR3 sequence (DNA): TGCGCCAGCAGCGGGGGACAGGGACGTGAAAAACTGTTTTTT. Using reference TRBV5-1 and TRBJ1-4 for the parts outside the CDR3, the full variable domain is KAGVTQTPRYLIKTRGQQVTLSCSPISGHRSVSWYQQTPGQGLQFLFEYFSETQRNKGNFPGRFSGRQFSNSRSEMNVSTLELGDSALYLCASSGGQGREKLFFGSGTQLSVL.

V and J are TRBV29-1 and TRBJ1-1; D not certain. CDR3 length: 13 amino acids. V shed 4 bases and J shed 0 bases, with 9 bases lying between them. CDR1 and CDR2 from the germline V gene are SQVTM and ANQGSEA. The CDR3 DNA follows: TGCAGCGTTGTCCGCTTCATGAACACTGAAGCTTTCTTT. Amino acids: CSVVRFMNTEAFF.

The chain carries TRBV5-1 and TRBJ2-1; TRBD1 matches 9 bases. Germline V gene lookup returns CDR1 SGHRS and CDR2 YFSETQ. V was clipped by 2 bases and J by 13 bases; unmatched bases: 4. The CDR3 is made up of 12 amino acids. The CDR3, as DNA: TGCGCCAGCAGCTTAAGGACAGGGGTCCAGTTCTTC. This translates into CASSLRTGVQFF.

This clone occurred once. The chain carries TRBV6-6 and TRBJ2-7, with D maybe TRBD2 (5 bases). CDR1 is MNHNY, CDR2 SVGAGI, per germline (reference sequence). V shed 6 bases and J shed 0 bases, with 15 bases lying between them. The CDR3 runs to 15 residues. DNA of the CDR3: TGTGCCAGCAGCCAAACAGCGGTGGGCTCCTACGAGCAGTACTTC. Protein: CASSQTAVGSYEQYF.

The CDR3 spells CASSLGYNVYQETQYF. The CDR3, as DNA: TGCGCCAGCAGCTTAGGCTACAATGTGTACCAAGAGACCCAGTACTTC. The gene calls are TRBV5-1 and TRBJ2-5; D not certain. Trimming removed 2 bases from V and 0 bases from J, with 14 bases in between. Germline V gene lookup returns CDR1 SGHRS and CDR2 YFSETQ. This CDR3 is built from 16 residues.

The chain uses TRBV5-1 and TRBJ2-1; 9 bases agree with TRBD2. Germline trimming cut 3 bases from V and 4 bases from J; bases unmatched to any gene: 5. CDR3 size: 15 residues. The germline CDR1 and CDR2 sequences are SGHRS and YFSETQ. CDR3 region: CASSSSGNSYNEQFF. DNA for the CDR3: TGCGCCAGCAGCTCTAGCGGGAATTCGTACAATGAGCAGTTCTTC.

Written as DNA, the CDR3 is TGTGCCAGCAGCAGAGGCGGGGAGCAGTACTTC. This codes for CASSRGGEQYF. The chain recombines TRBV28 with TRBJ2-5; possibly TRBD2 for D (6 bases). Per the germline V gene, CDR1 is MDHEN and CDR2 is SYDVKM. The length of the CDR3 is 11 residues. V was trimmed by 6 bases and J by 11 bases, leaving 13 bases between them.

This chain uses TRBV6-1 with TRBJ2-7; D remains unclear. The V and J ends lost 7 bases and 2 bases respectively, with 6 bases between them. Germline-derived CDR1 and CDR2 are MNHNS and SASEGT. The CDR3 is 11 residues long. The CDR3 bases are TGTGCCAGCACATCAGCCTACGAGCAGTACTTC. Its protein is CASTSAYEQYF.